A single sample is the source of the 10 T cell receptor beta chains below, sequenced in a study of blood T cell repertoires in COVID-19. Sequencing used immunoSEQ multiplex PCR; TCRdb keeps in-frame clones, though not all of them. The table records under 200,000 clones, 85% to 90% of them present only once. Sequencing was performed on PBMCs or T cells enriched from blood (not recorded which). Receptor source: a woman aged 40 to 49 in a cohort exposed to, infected with or recovered from COVID-19 (not recorded which).

The count of this clone is one. J is TRBJ1-1 and V is TRBV13, with D unresolved. The ends were cut back, 5 bases at V and 3 bases at J, with 7 bases in the middle. CDR1 and CDR2 (germline): PRHDT, FYEKMQ (reference sequence). This CDR3 is 12 amino acids long. As DNA, the CDR3 is TGTGCCAGCAGCCCTCAGGACACTGAAGCTTTCTTT. It yields the protein CASSPQDTEAFF.

This clone has at least ten counts. J is TRBJ2-1 and V is TRBV6-1, with 9 bases aligning to TRBD2. There are 15 residues in the CDR3. Germline V gene sequence: CDR1 MNHNS, CDR2 SASEGT. J was trimmed by 6 bases and V by 1 base; bases with no gene match: 4. The CDR3 bases are TGTGCCAGCAGTGAAGTAGCGGGAGCTTCCAATGAGCAGTTCTTC. Its translation: CASSEVAGASNEQFF.

The chain links TRBV27 to TRBJ1-6; D unresolved. V was trimmed by 0 bases and J by 0 bases, leaving 6 bases between them. Germline V gene data show CDR1 as MNHEY and CDR2 as SMNVEV (reference sequence). The CDR3 length is 16 residues. CDR3 loop: CASSLSTVSYNSPLHF. As DNA, the CDR3 is TGTGCCAGCAGTTTATCTACGGTCTCCTATAATTCACCCCTCCACTTT.

V usage is TRBV11-3 and J usage is TRBJ2-1, with 10 bases lining up with TRBD2. The CDR3 sequence is 14 residues long. V shed 3 bases and J 9 bases; nucleotides not matched to a gene: 5. Germline V lookup: CDR1 SGHNT, CDR2 YENEEA. The CDR3 here is CASSLSGGAFEQFF. The CDR3 DNA follows: TGTGCCAGCAGCTTGAGCGGGGGGGCCTTTGAGCAGTTCTTC.

The V gene is TRBV7-8, the J gene TRBJ2-7; TRBD1 matches 8 bases. V lost 4 bases, J lost 1 base, and 6 bases stayed unmatched. This CDR3 is built from 15 residues. Germline V gene lookup returns CDR1 SGHVS and CDR2 FQNEAQ. In DNA, the CDR3 is TGTGCCAGCAGCTCCGGACAGGGCCAATCCTACGAGCAGTACTTC. Protein product: CASSSGQGQSYEQYF.

The V gene is TRBV5-4, the J gene TRBJ2-1, with D tentatively TRBD1 (5 bases). This CDR3 contains 17 residues. Trimming left V 0 bases short and J 3 bases short, with 16 bases between. In germline, CDR1 is SGHNT, CDR2 YYREEE (reference sequence). The CDR3: CASSLDGGALIYNEQFF. The CDR3 nucleotides are TGTGCCAGCAGCTTGGATGGTGGGGCCCTGATCTACAATGAGCAGTTCTTC.

Only one count was recorded for this clone. This chain connects TRBV7-9 to TRBJ1-1; no clear D gene. This CDR3 region has 14 residues. Between the trimmed V and J ends, which lost 5 bases and 1 base, there was a span of 11 bases. Germline V lookup: CDR1 SEHNR, CDR2 FQNEAQ (reference sequence). In nucleotides, the CDR3 is TGTGCCAGCAGCGAGGTGGTGACGAACACTGAAGCTTTCTTT. This codes for CASSEVVTNTEAFF. The variable domain in full, completed from reference TRBV7-9 and TRBJ1-1, reads DTGVSQNPRHKITKRGQNVTFRCDPISEHNRLYWYRQTLGQGPEFLTYFQNEAQLEKSRLLSDRFSAERPKGSFSTLEIQRTEQGDSAMYLCASSEVVTNTEAFFGQGTRLTVV.

The chain has TRBV7-8 and TRBJ1-2, with 7 bases identical to TRBD1. This CDR3 is built from 19 residues. The germline gives CDR1 SGHVS, CDR2 FQNEAQ. V lost 0 bases and J lost 1; bases outside the gene matches: 14. Here the CDR3 DNA reads TGTGCCAGCAGCTTAGCAGGGGGTATGCGGACAGGCGTTAACTATGGCTACACCTTC. This gives the protein CASSLAGGMRTGVNYGYTF.

This chain links TRBV5-6 with TRBJ1-2; perhaps TRBD1 as D (6 bases). Germline V CDR1 and CDR2: SGHDT, YYEEEE. V lost 0 bases and J 6 bases, leaving 12 bases between the germline ends. This CDR3 has 14 residues. CDR3 residues: CASSLDEGDHGYTF. CDR3 DNA sequence: TGTGCCAGCAGCTTGGATGAGGGGGATCATGGCTACACCTTC.

The genes are TRBV6-5 and TRBJ1-3; 8 positions agree with TRBD1. The V gene end was trimmed by 5 bases and the J gene end by 6 bases; junction bases not matched to a gene: 6. The CDR3 spans 14 residues. Looked up from germline, CDR1 is MNHEY and CDR2 is SVGAGI. CDR3: CASSPDRALNTIYF. CDR3 in DNA: TGTGCCAGCAGTCCGGACAGGGCCCTAAACACCATATATTTT.